This is a list of T cell receptor beta chains from one sample in a study of T cell changes during pregnancy in multiple sclerosis. Method: immunoSEQ multiplex PCR; TCRdb's copy keeps in-frame clones and lacks some. Counted here are 13,000 or so clones, about nine tenths occurring once; the ten biggest clones make up approximately 8.7%. Material: CD8+ T cells from peripheral blood mononuclear cells, obtained in the first trimester of pregnancy. These receptors were obtained from a female donor with multiple sclerosis, enrolled in a pregnancy study. Both conserved end residues are trimmed from each CDR3. Part of the rows lack a size; the others show once, few, many or a class for expanded clones.

V: TRBV6-6
length: 12
size: NA
J: TRBJ2-5
CDR3: ASGLLGQQETQY

V: TRBV5-5
length: 14
size: once
J: TRBJ2-2
CDR3: ATQLAPSDWSGELF

V: TRBV14
length: 11
size: NA
J: TRBJ2-2
CDR3: ASSLTATGELF

V: TRBV10-2
length: 12
size: once
J: TRBJ2-7
CDR3: ASRPGQRYYEQY

V: TRBV6-1
length: 13
size: NA
J: TRBJ2-7
CDR3: ASSEETGGSNEQY

V: TRBV6-1
length: 13
size: NA
J: TRBJ2-3
CDR3: ASSGTSGGTDTQY

V: TRBV2
length: 15
size: NA
J: TRBJ2-7
CDR3: ASSEGGGTAETYEQY

V: TRBV4-1
length: 11
size: NA
J: TRBJ1-1
CDR3: ASSHVLWTEAF

V: TRBV5-6
length: 14
size: NA
J: TRBJ1-2
CDR3: ASSPDDEQGVRGYT

V: TRBV6-4
length: 13
size: NA
J: TRBJ2-1
CDR3: ASSRQGGSYNEQF

V: TRBV27
length: 11
size: NA
J: TRBJ2-5
CDR3: ASSLSGRGTQY

V: TRBV27
length: 13
size: NA
J: TRBJ2-7
CDR3: ASSLSGTGLTGEY

V: TRBV15
length: 13
size: medium-sized
J: TRBJ2-3
CDR3: ATSRVAGGTDTQY

V: TRBV19
length: 10
size: NA
J: TRBJ1-1
CDR3: ASRDRYTEAF

V: TRBV7-2
length: 14
size: medium-sized
J: TRBJ1-5
CDR3: ASSSPYVEGDQPQH

V: TRBV10-2
length: 13
size: NA
J: TRBJ1-2
CDR3: ASSESWRSVYGYT

V: TRBV7-3
length: 15
size: NA
J: TRBJ2-1
CDR3: ASSLGSVSHPYNEQF

V: TRBV11-2
length: 10
size: NA
J: TRBJ1-2
CDR3: ASSSTGDGYT

V: TRBV27
length: 13
size: few
J: TRBJ2-2
CDR3: ASSGYRDLTGELF

V: TRBV5-1
length: 15
size: NA
J: TRBJ2-3
CDR3: ASSLVPSGPRTDTQY

V: TRBV7-2
length: 13
size: NA
J: TRBJ1-1
CDR3: ASSLPRQGLTEAF

V: TRBV5-1
length: 11
size: NA
J: TRBJ1-1
CDR3: ASSLSGYDEAF

V: TRBV6-1
length: 14
size: NA
J: TRBJ2-7
CDR3: ASSEELAGGFYEQY